The source of this T cell receptor (beta chain) is a study of T-cell reconstitution after alpha-beta-depleted transplantation in children. Points from the study as a whole: Roughly two months post-transplant, alpha-beta T cells reportedly originated from several hundred graft clones that had expanded.

A note on this clonotype: Its matching antigen is unknown.

Germline CDR1 is DFQATT and CDR2 is SNEGSKA (reference sequence). The CDR3 length is 15 residues. V lost 6 bases, J lost 4 bases, and 8 bases stayed unmatched. Library preparation (for TCRbeta) was performed with unique molecular identifiers. TCRdb recomputed calls from the PCR reads with MiXCR, one row per CDR3 protein. The sample lists hundreds of thousands of distinct CDR3 sequences, 10% to 15% occurring once. The TCR sequence derives from a male patient aged 5 to 17 who had a stem cell transplant for acute myeloid leukemia, so the T cells may come from the graft donor. The sequencing here drew on PBMCs, mostly from graft donor cells, taken 360 days after TCRalphabeta/CD19-depleted stem cell transplant. V is TRBV20-1 and J is TRBJ2-5; TRBD2 aligns across 13 bases. The CDR3 coding sequence is TGCAGTGCGCTACTAGCGGGAGGGCCGGGAGAGACCCAGTACTTC. Translation gives CSALLAGGPGETQYF.